These T cell receptor beta chains were read from a single sample in a study of human T cells and chemical hapten exposure. TCRdb ran MiXCR on the RACE reads and lists one entry per CDR3 protein. Among 55,000 to 80,000 distinct CDR3 sequences listed, approximately 9.9% were seen once. The sequences come from whole blood, collected in connection with sensitization to the hapten diphenylcyclopropenone (DPC). These receptors were obtained from a young woman with alopecia areata. Some clones in this sample may be carry-over from other donors' samples. CDR3s include the opening cysteine and the closing phenylalanine or tryptophan. D genes are given only for firm matches. For some rows the clone size is stated as once, few or many, or as a class when expanded; others skip it.

clone_size | d_call | j_call | v_call | cdr3_nt | cdr3_aa
few | - | TRBJ2-3 | TRBV20-1 | TGCAGTGCTAGCTCAGGGGACGGCACAGATACGCAGTATTTT | CSASSGDGTDTQYF
many | - | TRBJ2-5 | TRBV20-1 | TGCAGTGCTAGCACCCTCGGGCTAGAGACCCAGTACTTC | CSASTLGLETQYF
- | TRBD1 | TRBJ1-1 | TRBV6-2/TRBV6-3 | TGTGCCAGCAGCGACGCCGCGGCCCGGGACAGAACTGAAGCTTTCTTT | CASSDAAARDRTEAFF
- | TRBD1 | TRBJ2-2 | TRBV14 | TGTGCCAGCAGCCGGGACAGGACCGGGGAGCTGTTTTTT | CASSRDRTGELFF
- | - | TRBJ1-1 | TRBV6-2/TRBV6-3 | TGTGCCAGCAGTTACCCGGGGGGAGGAGGCACTGAAGCTTTCTTT | CASSYPGGGGTEAFF
many | TRBD1 | TRBJ2-7 | TRBV7-2 | TGTGCCAGCAGCACCAGACAGGGCGCCTACGAGCAGTACTTC | CASSTRQGAYEQYF
- | - | TRBJ1-4 | TRBV4-3 | TGCGCCAGCAGCCAAGAGCTCCGTGGGAATGAAAAACTGTTTTTT | CASSQELRGNEKLFF
many | TRBD1 | TRBJ2-1 | TRBV20-1 | TGCAGTGCCAAACGGGACAGGGGTTTCTACAATGAGCAGTTCTTC | CSAKRDRGFYNEQFF
many | TRBD2 | TRBJ2-1 | TRBV20-1 | TGCAGTGCTAGTCGGGGGGGCCAATCCTACAATGAGCAGTTCTTC | CSASRGGQSYNEQFF
- | - | TRBJ1-1 | TRBV13 | TGTGCCAGCAGCTCGCTACACAGGGCACGGGGTAACACTGAAGCTTTCTTT | CASSSLHRARGNTEAFF
many | TRBD1 | TRBJ2-7 | TRBV6-5 | TGTGCCAGCGGGATACAGGGGAGCTCCTACGAGCAGTACTTC | CASGIQGSSYEQYF
- | - | TRBJ2-1 | TRBV10-1 | TGCGCCAGCAGTGCCGCAGGATACAATGAGCAGTTCTTC | CASSAAGYNEQFF
many | - | TRBJ2-1 | TRBV6-6 | TGTGCCAGCAGAGACAACAACCTACGAACCAATGAGCAGTTCTTC | CASRDNNLRTNEQFF
- | TRBD1 | TRBJ1-2 | TRBV2 | TGTGCCATGACAGAACCCCAGGGGGGCTATGGCTACACCTTC | CAMTEPQGGYGYTF
many | - | TRBJ1-1 | TRBV11-2 | TGTGCCAGCAGCTTGGGGACGAAGGCGAACACTGAAGCTTTCTTT | CASSLGTKANTEAFF
many | - | TRBJ2-5 | TRBV7-9 | TGTGCCAGCAGCCAACCCCCCGGGGAGACCCAGTACTTC | CASSQPPGETQYF
many | - | TRBJ1-5 | TRBV13 | TGTGCCAGCAGCTTAGGGCAGTTCGCTCAGCCCCAGCATTTT | CASSLGQFAQPQHF
many | TRBD1 | TRBJ1-6 | TRBV28 | TGTGCCAGCAGTTCCCGGGACAGCTCCTATAATTCACCCCTCCACTTT | CASSSRDSSYNSPLHF
- | - | TRBJ1-6 | TRBV7-8 | TGTGCCAGCAGCTTATTCTCGTTCGAGGGATCCTATAATTCACCCCTCCACTTT | CASSLFSFEGSYNSPLHF
many | - | TRBJ2-5 | TRBV20-1 | TGCAGTGCTAGAGATGACCTAGCTGCCAATCAAGAGACCCAGTACTTC | CSARDDLAANQETQYF
- | TRBD2 | TRBJ2-7 | TRBV28 | TGTGCCAGCAGACCCTCAACTAGCGGGAGGTACGAGCAGTACTTC | CASRPSTSGRYEQYF
- | - | TRBJ1-1 | TRBV28 | TGTGCCAGCAGTTACCCCAAGGGGAACACTGAAGCTTTCTTT | CASSYPKGNTEAFF
many | - | TRBJ2-1 | TRBV18 | TGTGCCAGCTCACCACCTGGAGGGGGCAATGAGCAGTTCTTC | CASSPPGGGNEQFF
many | TRBD1 | TRBJ2-7 | TRBV7-9 | TGTGCCAGCAGCCCAACGTCACCGGGACAGGGAACCACCTCCTACGAGCAGTACTTC | CASSPTSPGQGTTSYEQYF
many | - | TRBJ1-6 | TRBV7-2 | TGTGCCAGCAGCTTAAGACTGAATAATTCACCCCTCCACTTT | CASSLRLNNSPLHF
many | - | TRBJ2-3 | TRBV7-9 | TGTGCCAGCAGCTTTGTTGGGGGGTTCACAGATACGCAGTATTTT | CASSFVGGFTDTQYF
- | - | TRBJ2-1 | TRBV2 | TGTGCCAGCAGGTCCAGGGGATCGGCCTACAATGAGCAGTTCTTC | CASRSRGSAYNEQFF
many | TRBD1 | TRBJ1-1 | TRBV7-9 | TGTGCCAGCACCCCCTACCGGGACAGGCCTGAAGCTTTCTTT | CASTPYRDRPEAFF
few | - | TRBJ1-3 | TRBV20-1 | TGCAGTGCTAGAGATTGGACGGATAGAAACACCATATATTTT | CSARDWTDRNTIYF
few | TRBD1 | TRBJ1-6 | TRBV7-8 | TGTGCCAGCAGCCTACAGGGGATTTATTCACCCCTCCACTTT | CASSLQGIYSPLHF
few | TRBD2 | TRBJ2-3 | TRBV7-9 | TGTGCCAGCAGCTTTGGGGACTACCCAGATACGCAGTATTTT | CASSFGDYPDTQYF
many | - | TRBJ2-7 | TRBV11-2 | TGTGCCAGCAGCTTAGGGGCAGGTACCTACGAGCAGTACTTC | CASSLGAGTYEQYF
many | - | TRBJ1-6 | TRBV6-1 | TGTGCCAGCAGAAGAGTCCTAAATTCACCCCTCCACTTT | CASRRVLNSPLHF
few | - | TRBJ2-2 | TRBV7-3 | TGTGCCAGCAGCTTAGAGGGCCTGAACACCGGGGAGCTGTTTTTT | CASSLEGLNTGELFF
few | TRBD2 | TRBJ2-3 | TRBV6-5 | TGTGCCAGCAGTTACTCTACTAGCGGGAGCACAGATACGCAGTATTTT | CASSYSTSGSTDTQYF
- | - | TRBJ2-7 | TRBV4-3 | TGCGCCAGCAGCCAAGAGGACGGCAACTCCTACGAGCAGTACTTC | CASSQEDGNSYEQYF
many | - | TRBJ1-1 | TRBV20-1 | TGCAGTGCTAGAGATCCTCCCTCCAAGGGGAACACTGAAGCTTTCTTT | CSARDPPSKGNTEAFF
few | TRBD1 | TRBJ1-3 | TRBV12-3/TRBV12-4 | TGTGCCGGCGGTCAGGGGGTAGGAAACACCATATATTTT | CAGGQGVGNTIYF
many | - | TRBJ2-3 | TRBV3-1 | TGTGCCAGCAGCCTGAAGGGGGGCCATCCTACGCAGTATTTT | CASSLKGGHPTQYF
few | - | TRBJ2-2 | TRBV11-2 | TGTGCCAGCAGCTTCCTAGGGGATCCGAACACCGGGGAGCTGTTTTTT | CASSFLGDPNTGELFF
many | TRBD1 | TRBJ1-5 | TRBV6-6 | TGTGCCAGCAGTCACGGGACAGCAGGCGCCAATCAGCCCCAGCATTTT | CASSHGTAGANQPQHF
- | TRBD1 | TRBJ2-5 | TRBV12-3/TRBV12-4 | TGTGCCACCAGCCCCGGGACAGGGCTAGAGACCCAGTACTTC | CATSPGTGLETQYF
- | - | TRBJ2-1 | TRBV28 | TGTGCCAGCAGTTTGTCCGGCTTATACAATGAGCAGTTCTTC | CASSLSGLYNEQFF
few | - | TRBJ1-1 | TRBV4-3 | TGCGCCAGCAGCCAAGGAAATAGGGAGGGTAGACAGAACACTGAAGCTTTCTTT | CASSQGNREGRQNTEAFF
many | - | TRBJ2-3 | TRBV10-2 | TGCGCCAGCAGTGAGTGGGGTGTGGGCACAGATACGCAGTATTTT | CASSEWGVGTDTQYF
- | TRBD2 | TRBJ2-3 | TRBV7-2 | TGTGCCAGCAGCTCGAGACTAGCGGGAGGCGGCACAGATACGCAGTATTTT | CASSSRLAGGGTDTQYF
many | TRBD1 | TRBJ1-2 | TRBV19 | TGTGCCAGTAGTACACCTAACAGGGGACTGAGCTATGGCTACACCTTC | CASSTPNRGLSYGYTF
- | TRBD2 | TRBJ2-7 | TRBV11-2 | TGTGCCAGCAGCTTAGGTTTAGCGGGGGCCTACGAGCAGTGCTTC | CASSLGLAGAYEQCF
few | TRBD2 | TRBJ2-1 | TRBV7-2 | TGTGCCAGCAGCTTTTCTAGCGGCAACGGGGATGAGCAGTTCTTC | CASSFSSGNGDEQFF
- | - | TRBJ2-3 | TRBV12-5 | TGTGCTAGTGGTTTGAAGAGGAATACGCAGTATTTT | CASGLKRNTQYF
few | - | TRBJ2-5 | TRBV29-1 | TGCAGCGTTGAATCCTGGGGGGACAGCCAAGAGACCCAGTACTTC | CSVESWGDSQETQYF
few | - | TRBJ1-1 | TRBV7-9 | TGTGCCAGCAGCATAACAATGAACACTGAAGCTTTCTTT | CASSITMNTEAFF
few | - | TRBJ1-4 | TRBV12-3/TRBV12-4 | TGTGCCAGCAGTCCTGCGACGAGGCTGTTTTTT | CASSPATRLFF
many | - | TRBJ1-1 | TRBV10-3 | TGTGCCATCAGTGAGTCAGGGGAGAGGAACACTGAAGCTTTCTTT | CAISESGERNTEAFF
- | - | TRBJ1-1 | TRBV18 | TGTGCCAGCTCACCTTCTATGACTGGAAACACTGAAGCTTTCTTT | CASSPSMTGNTEAFF
- | - | TRBJ1-2 | TRBV3-1 | TGTGCCAGCAGCCAAGGATTACAGGGCGATGGCTACACCTTC | CASSQGLQGDGYTF
- | TRBD2 | TRBJ2-3 | TRBV9 | TGTGCCAGCAGCGAGGGAGCGGGAGATAACACAGATACGCAGTATTTT | CASSEGAGDNTDTQYF